This T cell receptor beta chain originates from a study of blood T cell repertoires in COVID-19. Looking at the study overall: Collection of acute and convalescent COVID-19 samples took place in the United States, Italy and Spain. PBMCs, B-cell-depleted T cells, or T cells were the source of the cDNA or gDNA that made up the material.

This CDR3 is built from 15 residues. The V and J ends lost 5 bases and 1 base, in that order; junction bases with no gene match: 7. Germline V lookup: CDR1 SGHVS, CDR2 FQNEAQ. In this sample, this clone turned up a few times. The data were produced by immunoSEQ multiplex PCR, yet TCRdb's version contains in-frame clones alone and is incomplete. Of hundreds of thousands of clones in the sample, 75% to 85% are singletons; the top ten hold about 4.5%. What was sequenced was peripheral blood. J is TRBJ2-5 and V is TRBV7-8, with 7 nucleotides matching TRBD1. The sequence came from a woman in her 70s with acute or convalescent COVID-19. The CDR3 is CASSARGTIQETQYF. The CDR3 region has the DNA TGTGCCAGCAGCGCCAGGGGGACAATCCAAGAGACCCAGTACTTC.